Presented here are 19 T cell receptor beta chains from one specimen sequenced in a study of CD8+CD57+ T cells in acquired aplastic anemia. Profiling of TCR beta VDJ combinations and CDR3 sequences used genomic DNA as template. TCRdb processed the reads anew with MiXCR; each CDR3 protein has one entry. The sample carries 200,000 to 250,000 distinct CDR3 sequences, about half recorded once. Patients chosen for sequencing had CD8+CD57+ cells that had expanded, as shown by flow cytometry. The sequencing sample was made of sorted CD4+, CD8+, or CD8+CD57+ T cells (not recorded which) from PBMCs. The receptors stem from a human donor with aplastic anemia.

This clonotype was counted ten times or more. This chain joins TRBV2 and TRBJ1-1; 7 nucleotides agree with TRBD1. This CDR3 is 15 amino acids long. CDR1 is SNHLY, CDR2 FYNNEI, per germline. V lost 4 bases to trimming and J lost 3 bases; unmatched junction nucleotides: 8. The CDR3 coding sequence is TGTGCCAGCAGTGGAAGACAGGGTTGGGACACTGAAGCTTTCTTT. Its translation: CASSGRQGWDTEAFF.

The V and J genes are TRBV4-1 and TRBJ1-1; D is perhaps TRBD1 (5 bases). Germline loops: CDR1 MGHRA, CDR2 YSYEKL. The CDR3 runs 15 residues. V was pared by 0 bases and J by 3 bases, with 11 bases between. CDR3 coding DNA: TGCGCCAGCAGCCAAGATCGGGGGGTGTACACTGAAGCTTTCTTT. Translating it yields CASSQDRGVYTEAFF.

There are many counts of this clonotype. This chain joins TRBV6-4 and TRBJ2-5; D remains ambiguous. Germline CDR1 and CDR2: MRHNA and SNTAGT. This CDR3 is 12 amino acids long. Trimming took 7 bases from V and 2 from J, leaving 8 bases between them. The CDR3 DNA reads as TGTGCCAGCACCCCAAATCAAGAGACCCAGTACTTC. It translates to CASTPNQETQYF.

This clonotype was picked up many times. The J gene is TRBJ1-6, the V gene TRBV2; D gene unclear. In germline, CDR1 is SNHLY, CDR2 FYNNEI. The length of the CDR3 is 16 residues. V was trimmed by 6 bases and J by 0 bases, leaving 12 bases between them. The CDR3 region is CASSGPSSSYNSPLHF. CDR3 sequence (DNA): TGTGCCAGCAGCGGACCCTCGAGCTCCTATAATTCACCCCTCCACTTT.

A word on this clonotype: Relative to the germline gene, one junction end is altered; a read error may explain this. V usage is TRBV12-3 or TRBV12-4 and J usage is TRBJ1-5; D ambiguous. The CDR3 consists of 13 residues. In DNA form, the CDR3 reads TGTGCCAGCAGGTTTTCAACCAATCAGTCCCAGCATTTC. Amino acid sequence: CASRFSTNQSQHF.

Many counts were recorded for this clonotype. The chain has TRBV5-8 and TRBJ2-5; a weak D match, TRBD2 (7 bases). The germline gives CDR1 SGHTS, CDR2 YDEGEE. V was clipped by 2 bases and J by 6 bases, with 14 bases between them. This CDR3 has 14 residues. The CDR3 sequence: CASSFSGGPKTQYF. CDR3 sequence (DNA): TGTGCCAGCAGCTTTTCGGGGGGCCCGAAGACCCAGTACTTC.

Many counts were recorded for this clonotype. The V gene is TRBV20-1, the J gene TRBJ1-5; TRBD1 might be the D (6 bases). V was cut by 2 bases and J by 6 bases, with 11 bases left in between. Germline CDR1 is DFQATT and CDR2 is SNEGSKA (reference sequence). The CDR3 length is 13 residues. The CDR3 coding sequence is TGCAGTGCTAGACTACAGGGCGCTCAGCCCCAGCATTTT. It encodes CSARLQGAQPQHF.

This clonotype turned up a few times. The chain combines TRBV24-1 with TRBJ1-2; D perhaps matches TRBD1 (5 bases). The germline V and J ends were trimmed by 4 bases and 5 bases, with 7 bases remaining between them. The CDR3 is 12 amino acids. In germline, CDR1 is KGHDR, CDR2 SFDVKD. For the CDR3, the DNA is TGTGCCACCAGTGAACCAGGGTATGGCTACACCTTC. Translated, it gives CATSEPGYGYTF.

At least ten counts were recorded for this clonotype. The CDR3 loop is CASSSTGTGYGYTF. The CDR3 nucleotides are TGTGCCAGCAGTTCCACCGGGACAGGCTATGGCTACACCTTC. This rearrangement joins TRBV7-8 to TRBJ1-2; TRBD1 aligns across 8 bases. V dropped 6 bases and J dropped 4; count of bases not matched to a gene: 7. Germline-derived CDR1 and CDR2 are SGHVS and FQNEAQ. The CDR3 has 14 residues.

V is TRBV10-3 and J is TRBJ1-2, with 9 bases fitting TRBD1. J lost 8 bases, V lost 4 bases, and 5 bases had no gene match. Germline V lookup: CDR1 ENHRY, CDR2 SYGVKD. The CDR3 is 13 residues long. The CDR3 nucleotides read TGTGCCATCAGTGGTACAGGGGGCCAAGGCTACACCTTC. It encodes CAISGTGGQGYTF.

By frequency in the sample, this clonotype is medium-sized. The V call is TRBV10-3, the J call TRBJ2-7; TRBD2 is a possible D gene (5 bases). Looked up from germline, CDR1 is ENHRY and CDR2 is SYGVKD. Trimming removed 7 bases from V and 2 bases from J, with 15 bases in between. The CDR3 is 14 amino acids. CDR3 sequence (DNA): TGTGCCATCAAGATGTCGGGAAGCGCCTACGAGCAGTACTTC. Encoded protein: CAIKMSGSAYEQYF.

The rearrangement uses TRBV24-1 and TRBJ2-5, with 7 bases matching TRBD2. The length of the CDR3 is 16 residues. CDR1 KGHDR and CDR2 SFDVKD come from the germline V gene. The V gene end was trimmed by 3 bases and the J gene end by 1 base; junction bases not matched to a gene: 7. CDR3 in DNA: TGTGCCACCAGTGATGCTGCTAGCGGACCCCAAGAGACCCAGTACTTC. Amino acid sequence: CATSDAASGPQETQYF.

This clonotype was found many times. The genes are TRBV20-1 and TRBJ2-3; D is undetermined. The CDR3 is 11 amino acids. Germline-derived CDR1 and CDR2 are DFQATT and SNEGSKA (reference sequence). Trimming stripped 5 bases from V and 4 bases from J, with 7 bases between. CDR3 in amino acids: CSALSADTQYF. CDR3 DNA: TGCAGTGCTCTAAGTGCAGATACGCAGTATTTT.

The chain couples TRBV9 to TRBJ2-3; 7 bases are shared with TRBD2. The V segment lost 8 bases and the J segment 1 base; nucleotides outside the gene matches: 1. CDR1 and CDR2 (germline): SGDLS, YYNGEE. CDR3 size: 12 residues. As DNA, the CDR3 is TGTGCCAGTGGGGGGGGCACAGATACGCAGTATTTT. This translates into CASGGGTDTQYF.

At least ten counts were recorded for this clonotype. The chain couples TRBV5-1 to TRBJ2-7; the D is unclear. Per the germline V gene, CDR1 is SGHRS and CDR2 is YFSETQ. The CDR3 loop spans 13 amino acids. V was trimmed by 2 bases and J by 0 bases, leaving 6 bases between them. CDR3 sequence reads: CASSFAPSYEQYF. The CDR3 DNA is TGCGCCAGCAGCTTCGCTCCCTCCTACGAGCAGTACTTC.

The V call is TRBV7-9, the J call TRBJ2-7; no firm D call. V lost 5 bases and J 0 bases, leaving 14 bases between the germline ends. CDR3 length equals 15 residues. Germline V gives CDR1 SEHNR, CDR2 FQNEAQ (reference sequence). CDR3 in DNA: TGTGCCAGCAGCCCCCAAACCCAGATCTCCTACGAGCAGTACTTC. It encodes CASSPQTQISYEQYF.

The chain is built from TRBV12-3 or TRBV12-4 and TRBJ2-7; D possibly corresponds to TRBD1 (5 bases). This CDR3 is 12 amino acids long. Trimming removed 7 bases from V and 2 bases from J, with 9 bases in between. The CDR3 spells CASTTTAYEQYF. The CDR3 region has the DNA TGTGCCAGCACTACGACAGCCTACGAGCAGTACTTC.

This clonotype was seen ten or more times. The V and J genes are TRBV5-1 and TRBJ2-3; TRBD1 is a possible D gene (5 bases). Germline CDR1 and CDR2: SGHRS and YFSETQ. The CDR3 consists of 14 residues. The V end lost 3 bases, the J end lost 8 bases, and 16 bases lay between the germline ends. The CDR3 is CASSWGRGTGTQYF. For the CDR3, the DNA is TGCGCCAGCAGCTGGGGAAGGGGTACCGGTACGCAGTATTTT.

This clonotype showed up just a few times. This rearrangement joins TRBV10-2 to TRBJ2-7; 11 bases map to TRBD2. Germline trimming cut 2 bases from V and 1 base from J; bases unmatched to any gene: 10. The germline CDR1 and CDR2 sequences are WSHSY and SAAADI. The CDR3 runs to 18 residues. CDR3 region: CASSERLAGPRVSYEQYF. The DNA for the CDR3 is TGCGCCAGCAGTGAGCGACTAGCGGGGCCACGGGTGTCCTACGAGCAGTACTTC.